A selection of T cell receptor beta chains follows, all from one sample in a study of cytomegalovirus exposure and HLA in healthy donors. Repertoires were generated with immunoSEQ multiplex PCR, while TCRdb's copy carries only in-frame clones and drops some. The sample has 200,000 or so clones, around 83% seen once. The sequenced material came from PBMCs. Source of these receptors: a woman aged 25-40 years in good health and CMV-seropositive. CDR3s include the opening cysteine and the closing phenylalanine or tryptophan. D genes are given only for firm matches. Rows may omit the clone size; those that give it use once, few, many or a size class.

TRBD1	NA	TRBV10-2	TRBJ1-5	CASGQENQPQHF	TGCGCCAGCGGACAGGAAAATCAGCCCCAGCATTTT
TRBD2	NA	TRBV5-1	TRBJ2-7	CASSLALSTSGRGYEQYF	TGCGCCAGCAGCTTGGCCCTCTCAACTAGCGGGAGGGGGTACGAGCAGTACTTC
NA	NA	TRBV5-1	TRBJ1-1	CASSQIGANTEAFF	TGCGCCAGCAGCCAAATAGGGGCGAACACTGAAGCTTTCTTT
NA	NA	TRBV27	TRBJ1-1	CASSLVFGGRRGTEAFF	TGTGCCAGCAGTTTAGTGTTCGGGGGGCGCAGGGGCACTGAAGCTTTCTTT
TRBD2	NA	TRBV7-9	TRBJ2-4	CASSLALADANIQYF	TGTGCCAGCAGCTTAGCTCTAGCGGACGCGAACATTCAGTACTTC
NA	NA	TRBV6-5	TRBJ1-5	CASSYGPQPSNQPQHF	TGTGCCAGCAGTTACGGGCCACAACCTAGCAATCAGCCCCAGCATTTT
NA	NA	TRBV5-1	TRBJ2-1	CASSPGGGSSYNEQFF	TGCGCCAGCAGCCCCGGTGGGGGCAGCTCCTACAATGAGCAGTTCTTC
TRBD1	NA	TRBV2	TRBJ2-1	CATKERDREDHEQFF	TGTGCCACAAAAGAACGGGACAGGGAGGATCATGAGCAGTTCTTC
NA	NA	TRBV5-1	TRBJ2-7	CASSLVSGGVSYEQYF	TGCGCCAGCAGCTTGGTTAGTGGTGGAGTCTCCTACGAGCAGTACTTC
NA	NA	TRBV2	TRBJ1-1	CASMRTVNTLTEAFF	TGTGCCAGCATGAGGACAGTGAACACGTTGACTGAAGCTTTCTTT
TRBD2	few	TRBV15	TRBJ2-3	CATSRTLAGNTDTQYF	TGTGCCACCAGCAGGACCCTAGCGGGAAACACAGATACGCAGTATTTT
TRBD1	NA	TRBV29-1	TRBJ1-2	CSVRDRGRLDYGYTF	TGCAGCGTGCGGGACAGGGGTCGGTTGGACTATGGCTACACCTTC
TRBD1	few	TRBV7-9	TRBJ1-2	CASSSGQGVDGYTF	TGTGCCAGCAGCTCGGGACAGGGCGTGGATGGCTACACCTTC
NA	NA	TRBV28	TRBJ1-1	CASSLWRDYTEAFF	TGTGCCAGCAGTTTATGGCGGGACTACACTGAAGCTTTCTTT
NA	NA	TRBV6-5	TRBJ2-3	CASSGGALYTDTQYF	TGTGCCAGCAGTGGCGGGGCCCTTTACACAGATACGCAGTATTTT
NA	NA	TRBV30	TRBJ1-1	CAWSVALNTEAFF	TGTGCCTGGAGTGTAGCTTTGAACACTGAAGCTTTCTTT
TRBD1	once	TRBV9	TRBJ1-1	CASSVHSKGAGDTEAFF	TGTGCCAGCAGCGTCCATTCCAAGGGGGCAGGGGACACTGAAGCTTTCTTT
NA	once	TRBV27	TRBJ2-1	CASSFSSYNEQFF	TGTGCCAGCAGTTTCTCCAGTTACAATGAGCAGTTCTTC
NA	many	TRBV28	TRBJ1-5	CASGRYGLQPGQPQHF	TGTGCCAGCGGAAGATACGGGCTCCAACCGGGGCAGCCCCAGCATTTT
NA	NA	TRBV4-1	TRBJ2-7	CASSQHGYEQYF	TGCGCCAGCAGCCAACACGGTTACGAGCAGTACTTC
TRBD1	NA	TRBV29-1	TRBJ2-2	CSALTGGITGELFF	TGCAGCGCTTTGACAGGGGGTATCACCGGGGAGCTGTTTTTT
NA	NA	TRBV4-2	TRBJ2-7	CASSQDRPGTYEQYF	TGTGCCAGCAGCCAAGATAGGCCAGGGACCTACGAGCAGTACTTC
NA	NA	TRBV7-2	TRBJ1-2	CASSLDRYGYTF	TGTGCCAGCAGCTTAGACCGGTATGGCTACACCTTC
NA	NA	TRBV19	TRBJ2-7	CASSNGAFFGGASSYEQYF	TGTGCCAGTAGTAACGGAGCCTTCTTTGGCGGGGCCAGCTCCTACGAGCAGTACTTC
NA	few	TRBV4-1	TRBJ1-5	CASSQLTGSPQPQHF	TGCGCCAGCAGCCAATTAACAGGGTCCCCTCAGCCCCAGCATTTT
TRBD1	NA	TRBV6-6	TRBJ1-5	CASSYEGQPNQPQHF	TGTGCCAGCAGTTATGAGGGACAGCCTAATCAGCCCCAGCATTTT
NA	once	TRBV5-6	TRBJ1-2	CASSEFQNRRVGYTF	TGTGCCAGCAGCGAATTCCAAAACCGCAGGGTTGGCTACACCTTC
TRBD1	NA	TRBV29-1	TRBJ1-1	CSVAGQGAVTDF	TGCAGCGTTGCAGGTCAGGGGGCGGTCACGGACTTT
TRBD1	NA	TRBV7-2	TRBJ1-1	CASSSFRQGREAFF	TGTGCCAGCAGCTCCTTCCGACAGGGGAGGGAAGCTTTCTTT
TRBD1	NA	TRBV28	TRBJ1-4	CASSPSPGGREEKLFF	TGTGCCAGCAGTCCTTCCCCAGGGGGCCGAGAGGAAAAACTGTTTTTT
NA	NA	TRBV13	TRBJ1-1	CASSLAGENTEAFF	TGTGCCAGCAGCTTGGCAGGGGAAAACACTGAAGCTTTCTTT
TRBD2	NA	TRBV6-5	TRBJ2-5	CASSLTSGRETQYF	TGTGCCAGCAGCCTGACTAGCGGGAGGGAGACCCAGTACTTC
NA	NA	TRBV5-6	TRBJ1-5	CASSLGGLQSNQPQHF	TGTGCCAGCAGCTTGGGGGGGCTCCAATCCAATCAGCCCCAGCATTTT
NA	NA	TRBV14	TRBJ2-7	CASSQVTGVTYEQYF	TGTGCCAGCAGCCAAGTTACGGGAGTCACCTACGAGCAGTACTTC
TRBD2	NA	TRBV29-1	TRBJ2-1	CSVGTSGVQQFF	TGCAGCGTAGGGACTAGCGGGGTTCAGCAGTTCTTC
TRBD1	NA	TRBV2	TRBJ1-5	CASRNTPGQVGQPQHF	TGTGCCAGCAGGAATACCCCAGGACAGGTCGGTCAGCCCCAGCATTTT
TRBD2	NA	TRBV25-1	TRBJ2-7	CASSRPGTISYEQYF	TGTGCCAGCAGTAGGCCCGGGACTATCTCCTACGAGCAGTACTTC
NA	once	TRBV7-2	TRBJ1-4	CASSTYRATNEKLFF	TGTGCCAGCAGCACATACAGGGCCACTAATGAAAAACTGTTTTTT
NA	NA	TRBV6-5	TRBJ2-7	CASSYRETYEQYF	TGTGCCAGCAGTTACAGGGAGACCTACGAGCAGTACTTC
NA	NA	TRBV19	TRBJ1-1	CASSPSFSEAFF	TGTGCCAGTAGCCCCTCGTTTTCTGAAGCTTTCTTT
NA	NA	TRBV6-5	TRBJ1-1	CASSYSQGGRTEAFF	TGTGCCAGCAGTTACTCTCAGGGCGGCCGCACTGAAGCTTTCTTT
NA	NA	TRBV15	TRBJ1-2	CATSIKGDGYGYTF	TGTGCCACCAGCATTAAGGGGGATGGGTATGGCTACACCTTC
TRBD1	NA	TRBV27	TRBJ2-7	CASSYYRGQYEQYF	TGTGCCAGCAGTTATTACAGGGGGCAGTACGAGCAGTACTTC
TRBD1	NA	TRBV4-1	TRBJ2-5	CASSQLQGYQETQYF	TGCGCCAGCAGCCAACTACAGGGGTACCAAGAGACCCAGTACTTC
TRBD1	NA	TRBV30	TRBJ2-7	CAGTGVYEQYF	TGTGCCGGGACAGGGGTCTACGAGCAGTACTTC
TRBD1	NA	TRBV10-3	TRBJ2-7	CAISVDRGSYEQYF	TGTGCCATCAGTGTGGACAGGGGCTCCTACGAGCAGTACTTC
NA	NA	TRBV2	TRBJ1-2	CASASRTGNYGYTF	TGTGCCAGCGCGTCCCGGACGGGGAACTATGGCTACACCTTC
TRBD2	NA	TRBV11-3	TRBJ2-5	CASSLGGTGETQYF	TGTGCCAGCAGCTTGGGAGGGACCGGGGAGACCCAGTACTTC
TRBD2	NA	TRBV25-1	TRBJ2-7	CASTTHRLAGVHEQYF	TGTGCCAGCACTACCCATCGACTAGCGGGGGTCCACGAGCAGTACTTC
NA	NA	TRBV28	TRBJ1-1	CASSLTTGVNTEAFF	TGTGCCAGCAGTTTAACCACAGGTGTGAACACTGAAGCTTTCTTT
NA	many	TRBV28	TRBJ2-3	CASSFVAGTDTQYF	TGTGCCAGCAGTTTCGTAGCCGGCACAGATACGCAGTATTTT
TRBD1	NA	TRBV11-2	TRBJ1-5	CASSRQGAYQPQHF	TGTGCCAGCAGCCGACAGGGGGCCTATCAGCCCCAGCATTTT